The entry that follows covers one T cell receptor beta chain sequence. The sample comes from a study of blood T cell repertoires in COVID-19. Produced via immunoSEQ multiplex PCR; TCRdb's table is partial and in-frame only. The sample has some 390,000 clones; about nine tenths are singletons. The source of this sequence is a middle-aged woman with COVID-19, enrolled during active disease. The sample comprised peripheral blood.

The CDR3 here is CASSEGLINSPLHF. The CDR3 DNA follows: TGTGCCAGCAGTGAAGGACTAATTAATTCACCCCTCCACTTT. The genes are TRBV25-1 and TRBJ1-6; D gene uncertain. The CDR3 is 14 amino acids. V was clipped by 2 bases and J by 6 bases, with 8 bases between them. CDR1 is MGHDK, CDR2 SYGVNS, per germline.